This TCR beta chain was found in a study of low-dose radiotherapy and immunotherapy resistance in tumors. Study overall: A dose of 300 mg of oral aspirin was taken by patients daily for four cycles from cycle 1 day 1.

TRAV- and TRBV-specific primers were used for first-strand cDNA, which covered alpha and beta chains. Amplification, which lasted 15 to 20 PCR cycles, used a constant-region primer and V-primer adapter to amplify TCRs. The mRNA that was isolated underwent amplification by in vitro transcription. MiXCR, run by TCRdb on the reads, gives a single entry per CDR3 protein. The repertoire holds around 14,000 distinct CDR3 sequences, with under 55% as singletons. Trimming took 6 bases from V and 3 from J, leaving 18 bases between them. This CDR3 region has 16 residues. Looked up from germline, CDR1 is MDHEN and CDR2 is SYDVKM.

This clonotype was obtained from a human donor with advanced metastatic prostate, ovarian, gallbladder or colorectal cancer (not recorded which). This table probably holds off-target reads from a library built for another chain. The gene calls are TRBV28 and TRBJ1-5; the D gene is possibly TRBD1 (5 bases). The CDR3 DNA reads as TGTGCCAGCAGCCTAGGTGGCCGGGACTACAATCAGCCCCAGCATTTT. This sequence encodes CASSLGGRDYNQPQHF.